Ten or more counts support the clone carrying this T cell receptor (beta chain). The sample comes from a study of neurological immune-mediated disorders. Trimming removed 0 bases from V and 5 bases from J; junction bases left unmatched: 6. Germline values: CDR1 MGHRA, CDR2 YSYEKL. The CDR3 spans 16 residues. TCRdb ran MiXCR on the 5' RACE reads and lists one entry per CDR3 protein. In the table there are roughly 28,000 distinct CDR3 sequences, 3% to 3.5% of which are singletons. This sequence originates from a woman younger than 45 with multiple sclerosis. The sample consisted of PBMCs. The V and J genes are TRBV4-1 and TRBJ2-2; TRBD2 aligns across 7 bases. The CDR3 protein is CASSQDGGLRTGELFF. CDR3 in DNA: TGCGCCAGCAGCCAAGATGGGGGACTAAGAACCGGGGAGCTGTTTTTT.